This TCR beta chain is drawn from a study of blood T cell repertoires in COVID-19. This CDR3 region has 14 residues. V gave up 1 base and J gave up 1 base, with 7 bases separating them. Germline values: CDR1 LNHDA, CDR2 SQIVND (reference sequence). The repertoire was sequenced with immunoSEQ multiplex PCR; TCRdb's copy has only in-frame clones and lacks some. This table has tens of thousands of clones, around 90% appearing once. The chain couples TRBV19 to TRBJ1-1; no clear D. What was sequenced was peripheral blood. This TCR was sampled from a man aged 45-60 years with acute or convalescent COVID-19. The CDR3 DNA reads TGTGCCAGTAGTATAGTAGCGGGGAACACTGAAGCTTTCTTT. Protein sequence: CASSIVAGNTEAFF.